Listed here are 19 T cell receptor beta chains from one sample, sequenced in a study of blood T cells in healthy people across ages. Sample-barcoded 5' priming and a J-beta primer mix drove a second PCR of roughly 6 to 12 cycles. A single record per CDR3 protein comes from TCRdb applying MiXCR to the 5' RACE reads. Here the sample spans about 1.4 million distinct CDR3 sequences, 59% being singletons. Sample: blood. The receptors come from a man aged 18 to 35 in good health.

This clonotype has just a few counts. The gene calls are TRBV7-9 and TRBJ1-2, with TRBD1 identical over 8 bases. This CDR3 region has 16 residues. V gave up 2 bases and J gave up 4 bases; unmatched junction bases: 9. Germline assignment: CDR1 SEHNR and CDR2 FQNEAQ (reference sequence). In DNA, the CDR3 is TGTGCCAGCAGCTTAACGCAGGGGGCTGGGGCCTATGGCTACACCTTC. Its translation: CASSLTQGAGAYGYTF.

The chain links TRBV12-3 or TRBV12-4 to TRBJ2-1; TRBD2 aligns across 10 bases. This CDR3 comprises 15 residues. V was clipped by 5 bases and J by 10 bases; unmatched bases: 11. The CDR3 DNA is TGTGCCAGCAGTCCCGCCGGGACTAGCGCCACCGAGCAGTTCTTC. Translating it yields CASSPAGTSATEQFF.

This clonotype showed up just a few times. J is TRBJ2-7 and V is TRBV10-3; 7 positions agree with TRBD1. The CDR3 covers 13 residues. The ends lost 6 bases at V and 7 bases at J; junction bases unmatched: 9. In germline, CDR1 is ENHRY, CDR2 SYGVKD. The CDR3 spells CAIRGGPIGEQYF. As DNA, the CDR3 is TGTGCCATCAGAGGGGGCCCTATTGGGGAGCAGTACTTC.

The table lists this clonotype with a few counts. The J gene is TRBJ2-1, the V gene TRBV13, with D uncertain. V was clipped by 2 bases and J by 4 bases, with 6 bases between them. Germline V lookup: CDR1 PRHDT, CDR2 FYEKMQ (reference sequence). This CDR3 contains 13 residues. CDR3 in DNA: TGTGCCAGCAGCTTAATCGGTTACAATGAGCAGTTCTTC. It encodes CASSLIGYNEQFF. The full variable domain, in which reference TRBV13 and TRBJ2-1 provide the parts outside the CDR3, is AAGVIQSPRHLIKEKRETATLKCYPIPRHDTVYWYQQGPGQDPQFLISFYEKMQSDKGSIPDRFSAQQFSDYHSELNMSSLELGDSALYFCASSLIGYNEQFFGPGTRLTVL.

The genes are TRBV6-5 and TRBJ2-4, with 11 bases matching TRBD1. Germline-derived CDR1 and CDR2 are MNHEY and SVGAGI. V was pared by 5 bases and J by 8 bases, with 5 bases of the junction left unmatched. This CDR3 region has 14 residues. CDR3: CASSRPDRGHIQYF. CDR3 sequence (DNA): TGTGCCAGCAGTCGCCCGGACAGGGGGCACATTCAGTACTTC.

The CDR3 DNA reads TGTGCCAGCAGAAAAAAGGGACCGATGGGGGGAGATACGCAGTATTTT. Translating it yields CASRKKGPMGGDTQYF. The chain has TRBV27 and TRBJ2-3; D is possibly TRBD2 (6 bases). CDR1 MNHEY and CDR2 SMNVEV come from the germline V gene (reference sequence). The CDR3 totals 16 residues. V lost 6 bases and J lost 5, with 21 bases in between.

In this sample, this clonotype turned up a few times. The chain links TRBV20-1 to TRBJ2-7; 7 bases map to TRBD2. The CDR3 runs to 14 residues. V gave up 5 bases and J gave up 2 bases; unmatched junction bases: 9. Germline loops: CDR1 DFQATT, CDR2 SNEGSKA (reference sequence). CDR3 DNA: TGCAGTGCTCTGAGTAGCGGGTACGCCTACGAGCAGTACTTC. As protein: CSALSSGYAYEQYF.

This clonotype has just one count. CDR3 nucleotide sequence: TGTGCCAGCAGCCGTAATCCCCCTTTGGGACGGCTTGGCACAGATACGCAGTATTTT. This gives the protein CASSRNPPLGRLGTDTQYF. The rearrangement uses TRBV7-2 and TRBJ2-3; D may be TRBD1 or TRBD2 (5 bases each). From germline, CDR1 is SGHTA and CDR2 FQGNSA. This CDR3 has 19 residues. With 5 bases removed from V and 1 base from J, the gap between germline ends came to 25 bases.

The genes are TRBV5-1 and TRBJ1-1; D not certain. Germline values: CDR1 SGHRS, CDR2 YFSETQ. This CDR3 region has 13 residues. The V gene lost 0 bases and the J gene lost 10 bases, with 13 bases spanning the gap. The CDR3 loop reads CASSLGALKPAFF. CDR3 coding DNA: TGCGCCAGCAGCTTGGGGGCCTTGAAGCCAGCTTTCTTT. The full variable domain, with the rest looked up from reference TRBV5-1 and TRBJ1-1, is KAGVTQTPRYLIKTRGQQVTLSCSPISGHRSVSWYQQTPGQGLQFLFEYFSETQRNKGNFPGRFSGRQFSNSRSEMNVSTLELGDSALYLCASSLGALKPAFFGQGTRLTVV.

The gene calls are TRBV20-1 and TRBJ2-7, with 8 bases matching TRBD2. The CDR3 is made up of 16 amino acids. Germline V CDR1 and CDR2: DFQATT, SNEGSKA (reference sequence). V gave up 0 bases and J gave up 4 bases; unmatched junction bases: 11. The CDR3 reads CSARDHKREFGYEQYF. The CDR3 DNA follows: TGCAGTGCTAGAGACCATAAGCGGGAGTTCGGTTACGAGCAGTACTTC.

The chain carries TRBV29-1 and TRBJ2-3; no firm D call. The germline V gene encodes CDR1 SQVTM and CDR2 ANQGSEA. Trimming removed 6 bases at V and 2 bases at J, with 12 bases between. The CDR3 has 13 amino acids. The CDR3 bases are TGCAGCGTAGAGGACGGATTCACAGATACGCAGTATTTT. Translating gives CSVEDGFTDTQYF.

The chain recombines TRBV5-1 with TRBJ1-4; no reliable D call. CDR3 size: 17 residues. V shed 4 bases and J shed 8 bases, with 24 bases lying between them. The germline V gene has CDR1 SGHRS and CDR2 YFSETQ. CDR3 amino acids: CASSRIPGRTITEKLFF. The CDR3 DNA is TGCGCCAGCAGCCGGATTCCTGGACGGACTATAACGGAAAAACTGTTTTTT.

This clonotype was counted at least ten times. The chain employs TRBV28 and TRBJ2-5; the match to TRBD1 covers 9 bases. Germline V CDR1 and CDR2: MDHEN, SYDVKM. J gave up 5 bases and V 7 bases, and 14 bases lay outside the gene matches. This CDR3 has 16 amino acids. The chain's CDR3 is CASISLDRGTDETQYF. The CDR3 bases are TGTGCCAGCATATCCTTGGACAGGGGAACGGACGAGACCCAGTACTTC. The full variable domain, rest sourced from reference TRBV28 and TRBJ2-5, is DVKVTQSSRYLVKRTGEKVFLECVQDMDHENMFWYRQDPGLGLRLIYFSYDVKMKEKGDIPEGYSVSREKKERFSLILESASTNQTSMYLCASISLDRGTDETQYFGPGTRLLVL.

The V gene is TRBV4-3, the J gene TRBJ2-1, with D possibly being TRBD1 (5 bases). The germline V and J ends were trimmed by 1 base and 13 bases, with 11 bases remaining between them. Germline lookup yields CDR1 LGHNA and CDR2 YSLEER. CDR3 length: 12 residues. The CDR3: CASSQGLGPQFF. The CDR3 nucleotides are TGCGCCAGCAGCCAAGGGTTGGGGCCCCAGTTCTTC.

J is TRBJ1-1 and V is TRBV7-2; D gene unclear. This CDR3 contains 13 residues. Germline assignment: CDR1 SGHTA and CDR2 FQGNSA. V was clipped by 1 base and J by 3 bases, with 6 bases between them. The CDR3 is CASSLVRYTEAFF. The CDR3 bases are TGTGCCAGCAGCTTAGTTAGGTACACTGAAGCTTTCTTT.

This clonotype has only a few counts. This rearrangement joins TRBV29-1 to TRBJ2-1; weak D call: TRBD1 (7 bases). CDR3 length: 14 residues. Germline assignment: CDR1 SQVTM and CDR2 ANQGSEA. V was clipped by 5 bases and J by 3 bases, with 14 bases between them. CDR3 region: CSVIQGGRYNEQFF. The CDR3 bases are TGCAGCGTTATTCAGGGGGGTCGCTACAATGAGCAGTTCTTC.

The chain combines TRBV7-6 with TRBJ2-1; TRBD1 is a possible D gene (5 bases). The CDR3 consists of 13 residues. CDR1 and CDR2 (germline): SGHVS, FNYEAQ. V shed 5 bases and J shed 6 bases, with 11 bases lying between them. The CDR3 nucleotides are TGTGCCAGCAGCCTTCGACAGAGCAATGAGCAGTTCTTC. It yields the protein CASSLRQSNEQFF. The whole variable domain, remainder taken from reference TRBV7-6 and TRBJ2-1, is GAGVSQSPRYKVTKRGQDVALRCDPISGHVSLYWYRQALGQGPEFLTYFNYEAQQDKSGLPNDRFSAERPEGSISTLTIQRTEQRDSAMYRCASSLRQSNEQFFGPGTRLTVL.

The rearrangement joins TRBV7-9 to TRBJ1-1, with D unresolved. From germline, CDR1 is SEHNR and CDR2 FQNEAQ (reference sequence). Trimming removed 6 bases at V and 4 bases at J, with 12 bases between. The CDR3 runs to 13 residues. CDR3 bases: TGTGCCAGCAGTCCAATTGGTGGCACTGAAGCTTTCTTT. Residues: CASSPIGGTEAFF. Variable domain in full (rest from reference TRBV7-9 and TRBJ1-1): DTGVSQNPRHKITKRGQNVTFRCDPISEHNRLYWYRQTLGQGPEFLTYFQNEAQLEKSRLLSDRFSAERPKGSFSTLEIQRTEQGDSAMYLCASSPIGGTEAFFGQGTRLTVV.

The genes are TRBV5-6 and TRBJ2-7; D is unresolved. V lost 3 bases, J lost 7 bases, and 11 bases lay in between. There are 12 residues in the CDR3. Germline values: CDR1 SGHDT, CDR2 YYEEEE. The CDR3 nucleotides read TGTGCCAGCAGCTCAACCTCCTTGGAGCAGTACTTC. Encoded protein: CASSSTSLEQYF. Supplemented by reference TRBV5-6 and TRBJ2-7, the full variable domain reads DAGVTQSPTHLIKTRGQQVTLRCSPKSGHDTVSWYQQALGQGPQFIFQYYEEEERQRGNFPDRFSGHQFPNYSSELNVNALLLGDSALYLCASSSTSLEQYFGPGTRLTVT.